This is a list of T cell receptor beta chains from one sample in a study of T cell responses to AZD1222 COVID-19 vaccine. Sequencing used immunoSEQ multiplex PCR; TCRdb keeps in-frame clones, though not all of them. The sample consists of around 94,000 clones, 85% to 90% of them appearing once. This specimen consisted of peripheral blood, obtained on day 0 of AZD1222 vaccination. The receptors were sampled from an adult in good health. CDR3s include the opening cysteine and the closing phenylalanine or tryptophan. D genes are given only for firm matches. Clone size is given for some rows only: seen once, a few or many times, or a class if the clone is expanded.

CDR3 protein: CAILKGTNTEAFF
CDR3 DNA: TGTGCCATCCTTAAGGGGACAAACACTGAAGCTTTCTTT
D gene: .
clone size: .
J gene: TRBJ1-1
V gene: TRBV11-2
CDR3 length: 13

CDR3 protein: CASSSNRARGYGYTF
CDR3 DNA: TGTGCCAGCAGCTCCAACAGGGCTCGAGGCTATGGCTACACCTTC
D gene: .
clone size: once
J gene: TRBJ1-2
V gene: TRBV5-4
CDR3 length: 15

CDR3 protein: CASSFRGQGWPQHF
CDR3 DNA: TGTGCCAGCAGCTTCCGCGGACAGGGGTGGCCCCAGCATTTT
D gene: TRBD1
clone size: .
J gene: TRBJ1-5
V gene: TRBV5-8
CDR3 length: 14

CDR3 protein: CSVGHLGETQYF
CDR3 DNA: TGCAGCGTGGGACATCTTGGGGAGACCCAGTACTTC
D gene: .
clone size: .
J gene: TRBJ2-5
V gene: TRBV29-1
CDR3 length: 12

CDR3 protein: CASSPAGERGGTGELFF
CDR3 DNA: TGTGCCAGCAGCCCAGCTGGGGAGCGGGGGGGCACCGGGGAGCTGTTTTTT
D gene: TRBD2
clone size: .
J gene: TRBJ2-2
V gene: TRBV7-8
CDR3 length: 17

CDR3 protein: CASSYSWESNYGYTF
CDR3 DNA: TGTGCCAGCAGTTACTCGTGGGAATCTAACTATGGCTACACCTTC
D gene: .
clone size: .
J gene: TRBJ1-2
V gene: TRBV6-5
CDR3 length: 15

CDR3 protein: CASSPLLAGGPETQYF
CDR3 DNA: TGTGCCAGCAGCCCCCTACTAGCGGGGGGGCCGGAGACCCAGTACTTC
D gene: TRBD2
clone size: .
J gene: TRBJ2-5
V gene: TRBV27
CDR3 length: 16

CDR3 protein: CASSQDRGLGYTF
CDR3 DNA: TGTGCCAGCAGCCAGGACAGGGGGCTCGGCTACACCTTC
D gene: TRBD1
clone size: .
J gene: TRBJ1-2
V gene: TRBV12-3/TRBV12-4
CDR3 length: 13

CDR3 protein: CASSSGGGNEKLFF
CDR3 DNA: TGTGCCAGCAGCTCGGGGGGGGGTAACGAAAAACTGTTTTTT
D gene: .
clone size: .
J gene: TRBJ1-4
V gene: TRBV5-4
CDR3 length: 14

CDR3 protein: CASSPRPTGAETQYF
CDR3 DNA: TGTGCCAGCAGTCCAAGGCCGACAGGGGCCGAGACCCAGTACTTC
D gene: TRBD1
clone size: .
J gene: TRBJ2-5
V gene: TRBV27
CDR3 length: 15

CDR3 protein: CASSLGGSSGRPYEQYF
CDR3 DNA: TGTGCCAGCAGCTTGGGAGGTTCTAGCGGCCGACCCTACGAGCAGTACTTC
D gene: TRBD2
clone size: .
J gene: TRBJ2-7
V gene: TRBV5-4
CDR3 length: 17

CDR3 protein: CSASLGASTDTQYF
CDR3 DNA: TGCAGTGCTAGTCTAGGGGCCAGCACAGATACGCAGTATTTT
D gene: .
clone size: .
J gene: TRBJ2-3
V gene: TRBV20-1
CDR3 length: 14

CDR3 protein: CASSPTGTDTQYF
CDR3 DNA: TGTGCCAGCAGCCCGACCGGTACAGATACGCAGTATTTT
D gene: .
clone size: .
J gene: TRBJ2-3
V gene: TRBV5-4
CDR3 length: 13

CDR3 protein: CASSPSGQGYYEQYF
CDR3 DNA: TGTGCCAGCTCACCATCGGGACAGGGATACTACGAGCAGTACTTC
D gene: TRBD1
clone size: .
J gene: TRBJ2-7
V gene: TRBV18
CDR3 length: 15

CDR3 protein: CASKVAGISGNTIYF
CDR3 DNA: TGTGCCAGTAAAGTTGCGGGCATCTCTGGAAACACCATATATTTT
D gene: .
clone size: .
J gene: TRBJ1-3
V gene: TRBV19
CDR3 length: 15

CDR3 protein: CASSLFTGNTEAFF
CDR3 DNA: TGTGCCAGCAGTTTATTCACAGGGAACACTGAAGCTTTCTTT
D gene: .
clone size: .
J gene: TRBJ1-1
V gene: TRBV28
CDR3 length: 14

CDR3 protein: CASTDRELQGRAYYSGELFF
CDR3 DNA: TGTGCCAGTACCGACCGGGAACTACAGGGCCGCGCGTATTATTCCGGGGAGCTGTTTTTT
D gene: .
clone size: .
J gene: TRBJ2-2
V gene: TRBV19
CDR3 length: 20

CDR3 protein: CASSLTGSNEKLFF
CDR3 DNA: TGCGCCAGCAGCTTGACAGGGTCAAATGAAAAACTGTTTTTT
D gene: .
clone size: once
J gene: TRBJ1-4
V gene: TRBV5-1
CDR3 length: 14

CDR3 protein: CASSESGPRNSPLHF
CDR3 DNA: TGCGCCAGCAGTGAGTCCGGACCCAGGAATTCACCCCTCCACTTT
D gene: .
clone size: .
J gene: TRBJ1-6
V gene: TRBV10-2
CDR3 length: 15

CDR3 protein: CASTPEGGNSYEQYF
CDR3 DNA: TGTGCCAGCACCCCCGAGGGGGGGAACTCCTACGAGCAGTACTTC
D gene: .
clone size: .
J gene: TRBJ2-7
V gene: TRBV6-2/TRBV6-3
CDR3 length: 15

CDR3 protein: CASSRSGGDFTDTQYF
CDR3 DNA: TGTGCCAGCAGTCGTAGCGGGGGGGATTTCACAGATACGCAGTATTTT
D gene: TRBD2
clone size: few
J gene: TRBJ2-3
V gene: TRBV3-1/TRBV3-2
CDR3 length: 16

CDR3 protein: CASGPRGRGRSGNTIYF
CDR3 DNA: TGTGCCAGCGGCCCACGGGGCAGGGGAAGATCTGGAAACACCATATATTTT
D gene: .
clone size: .
J gene: TRBJ1-3
V gene: TRBV28
CDR3 length: 17

CDR3 protein: CASLRRSDYEQYF
CDR3 DNA: TGTGCCAGCCTCCGACGGAGCGACTACGAGCAGTACTTC
D gene: .
clone size: .
J gene: TRBJ2-7
V gene: TRBV28
CDR3 length: 13

CDR3 protein: CASRRQGPSGEQYF
CDR3 DNA: TGTGCCAGCAGAAGACAGGGGCCCTCGGGCGAGCAGTACTTC
D gene: TRBD1
clone size: few
J gene: TRBJ2-7
V gene: TRBV27
CDR3 length: 14

CDR3 protein: CASSKTQGDYGYTF
CDR3 DNA: TGTGCCAGCAGTAAAACTCAGGGTGACTATGGCTACACCTTC
D gene: .
clone size: .
J gene: TRBJ1-2
V gene: TRBV6-5
CDR3 length: 14

CDR3 protein: CASSLTSQGYNQPQHF
CDR3 DNA: TGTGCCAGCAGCTTAACCAGCCAGGGTTACAATCAGCCCCAGCATTTT
D gene: .
clone size: .
J gene: TRBJ1-5
V gene: TRBV7-2
CDR3 length: 16

CDR3 protein: CASSQGQGAMNTEAFF
CDR3 DNA: TGCGCCAGCAGCCAAGGACAGGGGGCGATGAACACTGAAGCTTTCTTT
D gene: TRBD1
clone size: .
J gene: TRBJ1-1
V gene: TRBV5-1
CDR3 length: 16

CDR3 protein: CASSLWSGPYEQYF
CDR3 DNA: TGTGCCAGCAGCTTATGGTCAGGACCCTACGAGCAGTACTTC
D gene: .
clone size: .
J gene: TRBJ2-7
V gene: TRBV11-2
CDR3 length: 14

CDR3 protein: CASSELYSRQKVQPQHF
CDR3 DNA: TGTGCCAGCAGTGAACTTTATTCCCGGCAGAAGGTTCAGCCCCAGCATTTT
D gene: .
clone size: .
J gene: TRBJ1-5
V gene: TRBV6-1
CDR3 length: 17

CDR3 protein: CASSFFRGYGYTF
CDR3 DNA: TGTGCCAGCAGTTTTTTTAGGGGCTATGGCTACACCTTC
D gene: .
clone size: few
J gene: TRBJ1-2
V gene: TRBV12-3/TRBV12-4
CDR3 length: 13

CDR3 protein: CASSRTRGNIDSPLHF
CDR3 DNA: TGTGCCAGCAGCCGGACGAGGGGCAATATTGATTCACCCCTCCACTTT
D gene: .
clone size: .
J gene: TRBJ1-6
V gene: TRBV5-6
CDR3 length: 16

CDR3 protein: CASSSLQGPLNYGYTF
CDR3 DNA: TGTGCCAGCAGCTCCCTCCAGGGGCCACTAAACTATGGCTACACCTTC
D gene: .
clone size: .
J gene: TRBJ1-2
V gene: TRBV28
CDR3 length: 16

CDR3 protein: CASSQDYRGRSNEQYF
CDR3 DNA: TGCGCCAGCAGCCAAGATTACAGGGGGCGCTCCAACGAGCAGTACTTC
D gene: TRBD1
clone size: .
J gene: TRBJ2-7
V gene: TRBV4-3
CDR3 length: 16

CDR3 protein: CASTLVTGEQYF
CDR3 DNA: TGTGCCAGCACCCTTGTTACAGGAGAGCAGTACTTC
D gene: .
clone size: .
J gene: TRBJ2-7
V gene: TRBV6-5
CDR3 length: 12

CDR3 protein: CASSFDLGSYNEQFF
CDR3 DNA: TGTGCCAGCAGCTTCGACTTGGGCTCCTACAATGAGCAGTTCTTC
D gene: .
clone size: .
J gene: TRBJ2-1
V gene: TRBV7-2
CDR3 length: 15

CDR3 protein: CATSVPGRTEEQFF
CDR3 DNA: TGTGCCACCAGTGTCCCGGGACGGACGGAAGAGCAGTTCTTC
D gene: .
clone size: .
J gene: TRBJ2-1
V gene: TRBV24-1
CDR3 length: 14

CDR3 protein: CASSIRTRQAVSVGYEQYF
CDR3 DNA: TGCGCCAGCAGCATCAGGACAAGACAGGCGGTTTCGGTGGGCTACGAGCAGTACTTC
D gene: .
clone size: once
J gene: TRBJ2-7
V gene: TRBV5-1
CDR3 length: 19

CDR3 protein: CSVTGTVNTGELFF
CDR3 DNA: TGCAGCGTTACCGGGACGGTGAACACCGGGGAGCTGTTTTTT
D gene: .
clone size: .
J gene: TRBJ2-2
V gene: TRBV29-1
CDR3 length: 14

CDR3 protein: CASSQRNEGAREQYF
CDR3 DNA: TGCGCCAGCAGCCAAAGAAACGAGGGGGCGAGGGAGCAGTACTTC
D gene: TRBD1
clone size: .
J gene: TRBJ2-7
V gene: TRBV4-3
CDR3 length: 15

CDR3 protein: CASLSGQSSGNTIYF
CDR3 DNA: TGTGCCAGCCTTTCGGGACAGTCCTCTGGAAACACCATATATTTT
D gene: TRBD1
clone size: .
J gene: TRBJ1-3
V gene: TRBV6-5
CDR3 length: 15

CDR3 protein: CASSLLGTGGDEQYF
CDR3 DNA: TGCGCCAGCAGCTTGCTCGGGACAGGGGGCGACGAGCAGTACTTC
D gene: TRBD1
clone size: .
J gene: TRBJ2-7
V gene: TRBV5-1
CDR3 length: 15

CDR3 protein: CASSLGGTGAEAFF
CDR3 DNA: TGTGCCAGCAGCTTAGGGGGGACAGGGGCCGAAGCTTTCTTT
D gene: TRBD1
clone size: .
J gene: TRBJ1-1
V gene: TRBV7-3
CDR3 length: 14

CDR3 protein: CASRINTGNTGELFF
CDR3 DNA: TGCGCCAGCAGAATTAACACCGGAAACACCGGGGAGCTGTTTTTT
D gene: .
clone size: .
J gene: TRBJ2-2
V gene: TRBV5-1
CDR3 length: 15

CDR3 protein: CASSSLQGSGNTIYF
CDR3 DNA: TGTGCCAGCAGCTCCTTACAGGGTTCAGGAAACACCATATATTTT
D gene: .
clone size: .
J gene: TRBJ1-3
V gene: TRBV11-2
CDR3 length: 15

CDR3 protein: CASSLATSGSENEQFF
CDR3 DNA: TGTGCCAGCAGCTTAGCGACTAGCGGGAGTGAGAATGAGCAGTTCTTC
D gene: TRBD2
clone size: .
J gene: TRBJ2-1
V gene: TRBV7-9
CDR3 length: 16

CDR3 protein: CAWSFSGSGANVLTF
CDR3 DNA: TGTGCCTGGAGTTTCTCCGGCTCTGGGGCCAACGTCCTGACTTTC
D gene: .
clone size: .
J gene: TRBJ2-6
V gene: TRBV30
CDR3 length: 15

CDR3 protein: CASSQELPNEQFF
CDR3 DNA: TGTGCCAGCAGCCAAGAATTGCCCAATGAGCAGTTCTTC
D gene: .
clone size: .
J gene: TRBJ2-1
V gene: TRBV14
CDR3 length: 13

CDR3 protein: CASSGRGGNTEAFF
CDR3 DNA: TGTGCCAGTAGTGGTCGGGGGGGGAACACTGAAGCTTTCTTT
D gene: .
clone size: .
J gene: TRBJ1-1
V gene: TRBV19
CDR3 length: 14